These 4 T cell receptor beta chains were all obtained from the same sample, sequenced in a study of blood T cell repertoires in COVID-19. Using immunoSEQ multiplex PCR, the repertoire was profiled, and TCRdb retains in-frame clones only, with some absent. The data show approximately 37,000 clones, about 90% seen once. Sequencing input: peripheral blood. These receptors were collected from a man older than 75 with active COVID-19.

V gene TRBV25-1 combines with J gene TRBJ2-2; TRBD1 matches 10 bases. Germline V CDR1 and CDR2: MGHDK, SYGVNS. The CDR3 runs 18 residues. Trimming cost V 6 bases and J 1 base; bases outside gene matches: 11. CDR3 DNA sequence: TGTGCCAGCAGGAAACCGGGACAGGGGTTTTTGAACACCGGGGAGCTGTTTTTT. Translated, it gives CASRKPGQGFLNTGELFF.

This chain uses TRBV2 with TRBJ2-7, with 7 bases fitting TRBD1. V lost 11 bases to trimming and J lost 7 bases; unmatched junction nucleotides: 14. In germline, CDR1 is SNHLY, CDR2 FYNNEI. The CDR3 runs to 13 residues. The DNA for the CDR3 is TGTGCCGGACACTACCCCTTACAGGGGGAGCAGTACTTC. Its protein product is CAGHYPLQGEQYF. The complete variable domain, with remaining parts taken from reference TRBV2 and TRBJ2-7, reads EPEVTQTPSHQVTQMGQEVILRCVPISNHLYFYWYRQILGQKVEFLVSFYNNEISEKSEIFDDQFSVERPDGSNFTLKIRSTKLEDSAMYFCAGHYPLQGEQYFGPGTRLTVT.

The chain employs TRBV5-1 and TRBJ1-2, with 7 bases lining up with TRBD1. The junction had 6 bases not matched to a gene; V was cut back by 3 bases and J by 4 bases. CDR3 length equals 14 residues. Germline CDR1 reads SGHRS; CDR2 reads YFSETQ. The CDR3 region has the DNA TGCGCCAGCAGCTCGGGACAGACCGTCTATGGCTACACCTTC. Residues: CASSSGQTVYGYTF.

The CDR3 DNA follows: TGCAGTGCTAGTGGGTCAGCCGAGAACTACTACGAGCAGTACTTC. It translates to CSASGSAENYYEQYF. This chain connects TRBV20-1 to TRBJ2-7; D remains unclear. Trimming shortened V by 3 bases and J by 3 bases, and 18 bases separated the two germline ends. In germline, CDR1 is DFQATT, CDR2 SNEGSKA (reference sequence). This CDR3 comprises 15 residues.